These 4 T cell receptor beta chains were sequenced from one sample in a study of blood T cell repertoires in COVID-19. Profiled with immunoSEQ multiplex PCR; TCRdb holds only in-frame clones, not every one. The sample lists about 120,000 clones, approximately 70% occurring once. The sample consisted of peripheral blood. The source of these receptors is a human donor with acute or convalescent COVID-19. The donor label of this sample is uncertain.

The J gene is TRBJ1-5, the V gene TRBV4-1; D is undetermined. V gave up 4 bases and J gave up 11 bases, with 21 bases separating them. The CDR3 totals 15 residues. The germline CDR1 and CDR2 sequences are MGHRA and YSYEKL. Here the CDR3 reads CASSPQAATVVAQHF. The CDR3 DNA is TGCGCCAGCAGCCCTCAAGCGGCCACGGTGGTAGCCCAGCATTTT.

J is TRBJ1-5 and V is TRBV5-1; D unresolved. Per germline, CDR1 SGHRS and CDR2 YFSETQ. This CDR3 comprises 13 residues. V dropped 3 bases and J dropped 4 bases, with 8 bases sitting between them. CDR3 nucleotides: TGCGCCAGCAGCTCGGGGTGGAATCAGCCCCAGCATTTT. This encodes CASSSGWNQPQHF. The full variable domain, rest sourced from reference TRBV5-1 and TRBJ1-5, is KAGVTQTPRYLIKTRGQQVTLSCSPISGHRSVSWYQQTPGQGLQFLFEYFSETQRNKGNFPGRFSGRQFSNSRSEMNVSTLELGDSALYLCASSSGWNQPQHFGDGTRLSIL.

The chain joins TRBV11-2 to TRBJ1-1; 7 bases fit TRBD1. Germline CDR1 and CDR2: SGHAT and FQNNGV. The CDR3 runs 13 residues. V lost 6 bases to trimming and J lost 3 bases; unmatched junction nucleotides: 4. The CDR3 loop reads CASRPRGHTEAFF. CDR3 nucleotide sequence: TGTGCCAGCAGGCCTAGGGGGCACACTGAAGCTTTCTTT.

The gene calls are TRBV2 and TRBJ1-2, with 11 positions matching TRBD1. J gave up 4 bases and V 1 base, and 14 bases lay outside the gene matches. The CDR3 spans 19 residues. Germline V gene lookup returns CDR1 SNHLY and CDR2 FYNNEI. The CDR3 sequence is CASSEGSGRTGGAFYGYTF. The CDR3, as DNA: TGTGCCAGCAGTGAAGGGAGTGGCAGGACAGGGGGCGCTTTCTATGGCTACACCTTC.